This passage covers 15 T cell receptor beta chains from one sample sequenced in a study of blood T cell repertoires in COVID-19. Method: immunoSEQ multiplex PCR; TCRdb's copy keeps in-frame clones and lacks some. The sample holds 100,000 to 150,000 clones, around nine tenths seen once. Sequencing was carried out using peripheral blood. These receptors all stem from a man aged 55 to 70 with COVID-19, enrolled during active disease.

This clone appeared a few times. The chain is built from TRBV19 and TRBJ1-6; 8 positions match TRBD1. Trimming at V came to 3 bases and at J to 13 bases, leaving 8 bases not matched to a gene. Germline CDR1 is LNHDA and CDR2 is SQIVND (reference sequence). There are 14 residues in the CDR3. The CDR3 DNA reads as TGTGCCAGTAGTATGGCAGGGGGCATACCCCCCCTCCACTTT. Translation gives CASSMAGGIPPLHF.

The chain couples TRBV7-3 to TRBJ2-7; D uncertain. CDR1 and CDR2 (germline): SGHTA, FQGTGA. The germline V and J ends were trimmed by 2 bases and 2 bases, with 13 bases remaining between them. The CDR3 spans 15 residues. DNA for the CDR3: TGTGCCAGCAGCTTATATAGAGGCGGAGCCTACGAGCAGTACTTC. It codes for CASSLYRGGAYEQYF.

This clone was recorded only once. The chain is built from TRBV5-6 and TRBJ2-1, with D possibly matching TRBD1 (5 bases). The CDR3 contains 13 residues. Germline V gene sequence: CDR1 SGHDT, CDR2 YYEEEE. Trimming removed 3 bases from V and 9 bases from J, with 13 bases in between. The DNA of the CDR3 is TGTGCCAGCAGCTCCGAGTCAAGGGGTGAGCAGTTCTTC. This encodes CASSSESRGEQFF.

This clone was counted once. The chain carries TRBV7-3 and TRBJ1-1; 7 bases agree with TRBD1. CDR3 length equals 14 residues. J gave up 7 bases and V 5 bases, and 10 bases lay outside the gene matches. The V gene's germline CDR1 is SGHTA and CDR2 FQGTGA. The CDR3 nucleotides are TGTGCCAGCAGCGCCGACAGGGTTAGTAGTGAAGCTTTCTTT. It yields the protein CASSADRVSSEAFF.

V usage is TRBV7-9 and J usage is TRBJ2-1, with 8 bases identical to TRBD1. CDR3 size: 16 residues. V shed 3 bases and J 2 bases; nucleotides not matched to a gene: 6. Germline V lookup: CDR1 SEHNR, CDR2 FQNEAQ (reference sequence). The CDR3 bases are TGTGCCAGCAGCTTGTCCGCAGGGGGCGCCTACAATGAGCAGTTCTTC. Its protein is CASSLSAGGAYNEQFF.

In its sample, this clone was seen a few times. The CDR3 here is CASSPDPGGGYTF. In nucleotides, the CDR3 is TGTGCCAGCTCACCGGACCCCGGGGGTGGCTACACCTTC. The rearrangement links TRBV18 to TRBJ1-2, with D maybe TRBD1 (5 bases). Trimming shortened V by 3 bases and J by 7 bases, and 12 bases separated the two germline ends. The length of the CDR3 is 13 residues. Germline CDR1 is KGHSH and CDR2 is LQKENI.

The chain recombines TRBV3-1 (or the pseudogene TRBV3-2) with TRBJ2-7; a weak D match, TRBD1 (5 bases). Trimming removed 2 bases at V and 3 bases at J, with 8 bases between. The CDR3 is 13 residues long. Germline V gene lookup returns CDR1 LGHDT and CDR2 YNNKEL (reference sequence). The CDR3 nucleotides are TGTGCCAGCAGCCAACAGGGTGGCTACGAGCAGTACTTC. This translates into CASSQQGGYEQYF.

The chain links TRBV18 to TRBJ2-1; TRBD2 matches at 8 bases. CDR3 length: 16 amino acids. V was pared by 5 bases and J by 6 bases, with 12 bases of the junction left unmatched. CDR1 and CDR2 from the germline V gene are KGHSH and LQKENI. The CDR3 DNA sequence: TGTGCCAGCTCATCTGGGACGAGCGGGGGCCGCAATGAGCAGTTCTTC. Amino acids: CASSSGTSGGRNEQFF.

The chain employs TRBV29-1 and TRBJ1-2; 10 bases map to TRBD1. Germline loops: CDR1 SQVTM, CDR2 ANQGSEA. V gave up 8 bases and J gave up 5 bases; unmatched junction bases: 14. The CDR3 is 15 amino acids. The CDR3 spells CSTRETGQGRYGYTF. The CDR3 region has the DNA TGCAGCACCCGAGAGACGGGACAGGGGCGGTATGGCTACACCTTC.

The chain is built from TRBV7-2 and TRBJ1-6; D ambiguous. Germline V lookup: CDR1 SGHTA, CDR2 FQGNSA. The CDR3 loop spans 13 amino acids. Trimming removed 1 base from V and 14 bases from J, with 12 bases in between. The CDR3 coding sequence is TGTGCCAGCAGCTTAGGTCGGCAGGCGACCCTCCACTTT. This gives the protein CASSLGRQATLHF.

V gene TRBV28 combines with J gene TRBJ2-3, with 13 bases that match TRBD2. This CDR3 has 16 residues. The J segment lost 2 bases and the V segment lost 6 bases, leaving 5 bases of the junction unmatched. The germline gives CDR1 MDHEN, CDR2 SYDVKM. The CDR3 is CASSRTSGGYTDTQYF. The CDR3 DNA follows: TGTGCCAGCAGCCGGACTAGCGGGGGATACACAGATACGCAGTATTTT. The whole variable domain, remainder taken from reference TRBV28 and TRBJ2-3, is DVKVTQSSRYLVKRTGEKVFLECVQDMDHENMFWYRQDPGLGLRLIYFSYDVKMKEKGDIPEGYSVSREKKERFSLILESASTNQTSMYLCASSRTSGGYTDTQYFGPGTRLTVL.

The J gene is TRBJ2-5, the V gene TRBV11-2; possibly TRBD1 for D (5 bases). The CDR3 has 14 amino acids. V lost 5 bases to trimming and J lost 0 bases, with 10 bases between them. Germline V CDR1 and CDR2: SGHAT, FQNNGV. The CDR3: CASSVPGYQETQYF. The CDR3 bases are TGTGCCAGCAGCGTGCCAGGGTACCAAGAGACCCAGTACTTC.

The chain recombines TRBV5-1 with TRBJ2-1; 9 positions agree with TRBD2. This CDR3 comprises 19 residues. The germline CDR1 and CDR2 sequences are SGHRS and YFSETQ. V was clipped by 2 bases and J by 6 bases; unmatched bases: 18. CDR3 loop: CASSFRTAGGGISPNEQFF. The CDR3 DNA is TGCGCCAGCAGCTTCAGAACAGCGGGGGGCGGGATATCCCCCAATGAGCAGTTCTTC.

The chain joins TRBV7-3 to TRBJ2-7; the D gene is possibly TRBD2 (7 bases). In germline, CDR1 is SGHTA, CDR2 FQGTGA. The CDR3 has 13 amino acids. V was clipped by 5 bases and J by 6 bases, with 14 bases between them. The CDR3 DNA sequence: TGTGCCAGCAGCCCGCCTGGGGGGGCCGAGCAGTACTTC. It translates to CASSPPGGAEQYF.

The rearrangement uses TRBV15 and TRBJ1-1; 7 positions match TRBD1. Germline V gene data show CDR1 as LNHNV and CDR2 as YYDKDF (reference sequence). The J segment lost 1 base and the V segment lost 5 bases, leaving 7 bases of the junction unmatched. This CDR3 has 15 amino acids. The CDR3 here is CATSGRQGWNTEAFF. Here the CDR3 DNA reads TGTGCCACCAGCGGACGACAGGGCTGGAACACTGAAGCTTTCTTT.